This TCR beta chain was found in a study of shared T cell receptors in the human thymus. Here immunoSEQ multiplex PCR was the method, and the copy in TCRdb shows in-frame clones only, minus some. Of fewer than 700,000 clones listed, 88% were seen once; the top ten hold approximately 0.011%. This clone has a single count. From germline, CDR1 is MGHRA and CDR2 YSYEKL. V shed 1 base and J 2 bases; nucleotides not matched to a gene: 4. The CDR3 sequence is 18 residues long. The same data also contributed to another study, on human thymus T cells. From that second work: Donors consisted of healthy Finnish infants (having corrective surgery for congenital heart defects).

What was sequenced was thymocytes. V usage is TRBV4-1 and J usage is TRBJ2-2; 13 bases agree with TRBD2. The clonotype originates from a boy under two years old with a congenital heart defect. CDR3 bases: TGCGCCAGCAGCCAAGTAACTAGCGGGAGGGCCAACACCGGGGAGCTGTTTTTT. Translation gives CASSQVTSGRANTGELFF.